The 7 T cell receptor beta chains listed next were all sequenced from one sample in a study of T cell repertoires in aging, cancer and after chemotherapy. Rearranged V-D-J TRB sequences were amplified with a mixed TRB-A/B primer pool. TCRdb analysed the multiplex PCR reads with MiXCR anew, one entry per CDR3 protein. The table has around 2,000 distinct CDR3 sequences, less than 25% seen once. The template was genomic DNA from peripheral blood, not RNA. The sequenced sample consisted of blood. These receptors came from a human donor with a solid tumor.

This clonotype counts as medium-sized. The rearrangement uses TRBV6-2 or TRBV6-3 and TRBJ2-7; D possibly corresponds to TRBD2 (5 bases). CDR1 is MNHEY, CDR2 SVGEGT, per germline. Trimming took off 5 bases at V and 5 bases at J, with 10 bases between the two ends. The CDR3 is 12 residues long. CDR3 sequence: CASSPRGHEQYF. The CDR3 DNA sequence: TGTGCCAGCAGTCCTCGGGGTCACGAGCAGTACTTC.

In this sample, this clonotype turned up a few times. The chain combines TRBV4-3 with TRBJ2-7, with D possibly TRBD2 on 6 matching bases. CDR3 size: 15 residues. The V gene's germline CDR1 is LGHNA and CDR2 YSLEER. Trimming left V 0 bases short and J 6 bases short, with 15 bases between. CDR3 in DNA: TGCGCCAGCAGCCAAGATCTCACGGGGGTAGGCGAGCAGTACTTC. This translates into CASSQDLTGVGEQYF.

The CDR3: CASSYPNNQPQHF. DNA for the CDR3: TGTGCCAGCAGTTACCCCAACAATCAGCCCCAGCATTTT. This chain links TRBV6-2 or TRBV6-3 with TRBJ1-5, with unresolved D. The CDR3 has 13 amino acids. In germline, CDR1 is MNHEY, CDR2 SVGEGT. Deletions cut 2 bases from V and 3 bases from J, with 5 bases between.

About this clonotype: A much more abundant neighbour one base away suggests this may be a read error. The chain joins TRBV5-5 to TRBJ1-2, with D perhaps matching TRBD1 (5 bases). The CDR3 runs to 15 residues. CDR1 and CDR2 from the germline V gene are SGHKS and YYEKEE (reference sequence). V gave up 4 bases and J gave up 7 bases, with 20 bases separating them. The CDR3 region is CASSTEGVRGFGYTF. CDR3 nucleotide sequence: TGTGCCAGCAGCACCGAAGGGGTTCGAGGGTTTGGCTACACCTTC.

This clonotype is medium-sized within its sample. The CDR3 DNA sequence: TGTGCCAGCAGCTTAAGGCCTAGCGGGGGGCTTACAGATACGCAGTATTTT. The encoded protein is CASSLRPSGGLTDTQYF. V and J are TRBV11-2 and TRBJ2-3, with 11 positions matching TRBD2. The CDR3 runs to 17 residues. Germline V CDR1 and CDR2: SGHAT, FQNNGV. Trimming took 2 bases from V and 3 from J; bases not matched to a gene: 7.

This CDR3 is CASRPPGQSTTEAFF. Written as DNA, the CDR3 is TGTGCCAGCAGACCTCCGGGACAATCAACCACTGAAGCTTTCTTT. The chain carries TRBV6-6 and TRBJ1-1; D is perhaps TRBD1 (6 bases). CDR1 and CDR2 (germline): MNHNY, SVGAGI (reference sequence). The CDR3 runs to 15 residues. The V end lost 6 bases, the J end lost 4 bases, and 18 bases lay between the germline ends.

This clonotype was counted between two and nine times. The genes are TRBV20-1 and TRBJ2-2, with D possibly called TRBD1 or TRBD2 (5 bases each). Deletions cut 5 bases from V and 5 bases from J, with 12 bases between. Looked up from germline, CDR1 is DFQATT and CDR2 is SNEGSKA (reference sequence). CDR3 length: 13 amino acids. CDR3 amino acids: CSAYGASTGELFF. The CDR3 bases are TGCAGTGCTTACGGGGCTTCAACCGGGGAGCTGTTTTTT.